This entry lists 32 T cell receptor beta chains sequenced from one sample in a study of T cell changes during pregnancy in multiple sclerosis. Repertoires were generated with immunoSEQ multiplex PCR, while TCRdb's copy carries only in-frame clones and drops some. The sample holds approximately 88,000 clones, 85% to 95% seen once. The sample consisted of peripheral blood, taken in the first trimester of pregnancy. These receptors originate from a female donor with multiple sclerosis, enrolled in a pregnancy study.

The V call is TRBV19, the J call TRBJ1-6, with a tentative D call TRBD1 (6 bases). Per germline, CDR1 LNHDA and CDR2 SQIVND (reference sequence). Trimming pared 6 bases from V and 13 bases from J, leaving 13 bases between. This CDR3 spans 12 amino acids. In DNA, the CDR3 is TGTGCCAGTAGGGAACAGGGAAGTCCCCTCCACTTT. The encoded protein is CASREQGSPLHF.

The rearrangement joins TRBV27 to TRBJ1-1; weak D call: TRBD1 (6 bases). The germline gives CDR1 MNHEY, CDR2 SMNVEV (reference sequence). The CDR3 is 14 amino acids. Trimming took 5 bases from V and 7 from J, leaving 17 bases between them. The DNA of the CDR3 is TGTGCCAGCAGTCTCCCCGGGACAAATTATGAAGCTTTCTTT. This encodes CASSLPGTNYEAFF.

A few counts support this clone. The rearrangement uses TRBV14 and TRBJ2-7, with TRBD2 as a possible D gene (5 bases). V lost 0 bases and J 1 base, leaving 10 bases between the germline ends. Germline V gives CDR1 SGHDN, CDR2 FVKESK. This CDR3 is built from 15 residues. The CDR3 region has the DNA TGTGCCAGCAGCCAAGAGACCCGAGGGTCCTACGAGCAGTACTTC. Its translation: CASSQETRGSYEQYF.

The chain employs TRBV18 and TRBJ2-1, with 8 bases aligning to TRBD1. The CDR3 is 13 amino acids. V lost 4 bases to trimming and J lost 6 bases; unmatched junction nucleotides: 2. Looked up from germline, CDR1 is KGHSH and CDR2 is LQKENI. The CDR3 reads CASSQDRVNEQFF. In nucleotides, the CDR3 is TGTGCCAGCTCACAGGACAGGGTCAATGAGCAGTTCTTC.

The V and J genes are TRBV6-1 and TRBJ1-2; TRBD1 agrees at 7 bases. Germline lookup yields CDR1 MNHNS and CDR2 SASEGT. V dropped 6 bases and J dropped 7; count of bases not matched to a gene: 8. This CDR3 comprises 13 residues. The CDR3 nucleotides are TGTGCCAGCAGGATAGGACAGGAGTCTGGCTACACCTTC. It specifies CASRIGQESGYTF.

The genes are TRBV7-9 and TRBJ2-7, with D possibly matching TRBD1 (6 bases). The CDR3 consists of 15 residues. The germline CDR1 and CDR2 sequences are SEHNR and FQNEAQ (reference sequence). Trimming cost V 5 bases and J 0 bases, with 14 bases left between them. The CDR3 DNA reads TGTGCCAGCAGCGAGAACAGGGTAGGCTCCTACGAGCAGTACTTC. Translated, it gives CASSENRVGSYEQYF.

Here the CDR3 DNA reads TGCGCCAGCAGCTTCAACAGGCATGTATTAGCCAAAAACATTCAGTACTTC. Protein product: CASSFNRHVLAKNIQYF. The chain employs TRBV5-1 and TRBJ2-4, with D perhaps matching TRBD1 (5 bases). Germline V CDR1 and CDR2: SGHRS, YFSETQ. Trimming took 2 bases from V and 0 from J, leaving 15 bases between them. The CDR3 loop spans 17 amino acids.

The chain carries TRBV27 and TRBJ2-2; possibly TRBD1 for D (5 bases). CDR3 length: 14 residues. The germline CDR1 and CDR2 sequences are MNHEY and SMNVEV (reference sequence). The ends were cut back, 5 bases at V and 6 bases at J, with 13 bases in the middle. The CDR3: CASSHYQGAGELFF. In DNA, the CDR3 is TGTGCCAGCAGTCACTATCAGGGTGCCGGGGAGCTGTTTTTT.

CDR3 in amino acids: CASSLQGFGNQPQHF. The CDR3 DNA follows: TGTGCCAGCAGCCTACAGGGGTTCGGCAATCAGCCCCAGCATTTT. The V call is TRBV7-2, the J call TRBJ1-5, with 7 bases aligning to TRBD1. From germline, CDR1 is SGHTA and CDR2 FQGNSA. With 5 bases clipped from V and 2 bases from J, the junction kept 6 bases outside the gene matches. The CDR3 is made up of 15 amino acids.

The CDR3 DNA sequence: TGTGCCAGCAGCTTGGTTTTAGGGGACACTGAAGCTTTCTTT. This translates into CASSLVLGDTEAFF. The chain links TRBV5-4 to TRBJ1-1, with a tentative D call TRBD1 (5 bases). Trimming removed 0 bases at V and 3 bases at J, with 9 bases between. CDR1 and CDR2 from the germline V gene are SGHNT and YYREEE (reference sequence). The CDR3 loop spans 14 amino acids.

The genes are TRBV27 and TRBJ1-1, with 7 bases aligning to TRBD1. This CDR3 is 18 amino acids long. From germline, CDR1 is MNHEY and CDR2 SMNVEV (reference sequence). J was trimmed by 1 base and V by 1 base; bases with no gene match: 12. The CDR3 loop is CASSLFSYGQEENTEAFF. As DNA, the CDR3 is TGTGCCAGCAGTTTATTCTCTTATGGACAGGAAGAGAACACTGAAGCTTTCTTT.

The chain links TRBV5-4 to TRBJ2-1; TRBD2 agrees at 9 bases. V lost 4 bases to trimming and J lost 6 bases; unmatched junction nucleotides: 11. The CDR3 consists of 16 residues. Germline V CDR1 and CDR2: SGHNT, YYREEE (reference sequence). This chain's CDR3 is CASSPGGRGGLNEQFF. DNA for the CDR3: TGTGCCAGCAGCCCTGGAGGGCGGGGGGGCCTCAATGAGCAGTTCTTC.

The chain combines TRBV2 with TRBJ1-5, with a tentative D call TRBD1 (5 bases). The CDR3 is 17 residues long. The ends were cut back, 3 bases at V and 6 bases at J, with 21 bases in the middle. CDR1 is SNHLY and CDR2 is FYNNEI in the germline V gene. The CDR3 DNA reads as TGTGCCAGCAGTGATCCCCCTCGGCAGGGAGGTGGTCAGCCCCAGCATTTT. This codes for CASSDPPRQGGGQPQHF.

V and J are TRBV4-2 and TRBJ2-2, with 10 bases fitting TRBD2. V dropped 3 bases and J dropped 8; count of bases not matched to a gene: 15. The CDR3 consists of 18 residues. The germline V gene encodes CDR1 LGHNA and CDR2 YNFKEQ. The CDR3 DNA reads as TGTGCCAGCAGCCAGCTCACCCCGAGGACTAGCGGTGTAGGGGAGCTGTTTTTT. Translating gives CASSQLTPRTSGVGELFF.

This chain uses TRBV4-1 with TRBJ1-1; D is unclear. The germline V gene encodes CDR1 MGHRA and CDR2 YSYEKL. This CDR3 spans 13 amino acids. V was pared by 4 bases and J by 2 bases, with 8 bases between. The DNA for the CDR3 is TGCGCCAGCAGCCCCCGGGGTAACACTGAAGCTTTCTTT. Its translation: CASSPRGNTEAFF.

The genes are TRBV29-1 and TRBJ2-2; TRBD1 matches at 9 bases. Germline-derived CDR1 and CDR2 are SQVTM and ANQGSEA. Germline trimming cut 4 bases from V and 6 bases from J; bases unmatched to any gene: 3. The CDR3 runs to 13 residues. The CDR3 here is CSVAGQGPGELFF. The CDR3 nucleotides read TGCAGCGTTGCGGGACAGGGTCCCGGGGAGCTGTTTTTT.

This clone was seen at least ten times. This sequence joins TRBV5-1 and TRBJ1-6, with D uncertain. V lost 5 bases, J lost 0 bases, and 9 bases lay in between. The CDR3 spans 15 residues. Germline V gene data show CDR1 as SGHRS and CDR2 as YFSETQ. Here the CDR3 DNA reads TGCGCCAGCAGGACGGAGAGCTCCTATAATTCACCCCTCCACTTT. Its protein product is CASRTESSYNSPLHF.

J is TRBJ2-4 and V is TRBV6-1, with D possibly being TRBD2 (5 bases). Germline V gene data show CDR1 as MNHNS and CDR2 as SASEGT. The CDR3 totals 15 residues. Deletions cut 6 bases from V and 14 bases from J, with 26 bases between. The DNA of the CDR3 is TGTGCCAGCAGGGAGTCACGGATCATTCCCGTCGGGGAGTACTTC. It is translated as CASRESRIIPVGEYF.

The chain is built from TRBV9 and TRBJ1-1; no firm D call. V lost 0 bases and J 5 bases, leaving 14 bases between the germline ends. Germline assignment: CDR1 SGDLS and CDR2 YYNGEE. The CDR3 contains 15 residues. The CDR3 sequence: CASSVGTSGGTEAFF. The CDR3 DNA sequence: TGTGCCAGCAGCGTAGGCACCTCGGGAGGGACTGAAGCTTTCTTT.

The V gene is TRBV10-1, the J gene TRBJ2-3; tentative D call: TRBD1 (6 bases). The germline V gene has CDR1 WNHNN and CDR2 SYGVQD (reference sequence). Trimming took off 2 bases at V and 5 bases at J, with 14 bases between the two ends. The CDR3 is made up of 15 amino acids. The CDR3 bases are TGCGCCAGCAGTGAGATAGGGCTAGGGGGAGATACGCAGTATTTT. As protein: CASSEIGLGGDTQYF.

This sequence joins TRBV5-1 and TRBJ2-2; D is perhaps TRBD2 (6 bases). The CDR3 is 13 residues long. Germline-derived CDR1 and CDR2 are SGHRS and YFSETQ. Trimming removed 3 bases at V and 3 bases at J, with 6 bases between. The CDR3 region has the DNA TGCGCCAGCAGCTCGGGGGACACCGGGGAGCTGTTTTTT. It encodes CASSSGDTGELFF.

V is TRBV4-1 and J is TRBJ2-6; TRBD2 aligns across 11 bases. The CDR3 runs 19 residues. J was trimmed by 3 bases and V by 0 bases; bases with no gene match: 7. Looked up from germline, CDR1 is MGHRA and CDR2 is YSYEKL. The CDR3 region has the DNA TGCGCCAGCAGCCAAGAGGGTAGCGGGAGGGTAAGTGGGGCCAACGTCCTGACTTTC. Translated: CASSQEGSGRVSGANVLTF.

V usage is TRBV7-2 and J usage is TRBJ1-2, with D tentatively TRBD1 (6 bases). CDR1 is SGHTA and CDR2 is FQGNSA in the germline V gene. CDR3 length: 17 residues. Trimming took off 5 bases at V and 5 bases at J, with 24 bases between the two ends. The CDR3 nucleotides are TGTGCCAGCAGCCCCTCCGGATTGAGCAGGGGTGGATATGGCTACACCTTC. Protein product: CASSPSGLSRGGYGYTF.

The V gene is TRBV25-1, the J gene TRBJ2-5; maybe TRBD1 (7 bases). The germline CDR1 and CDR2 sequences are MGHDK and SYGVNS. V was clipped by 4 bases and J by 5 bases, with 17 bases between them. This CDR3 is 15 amino acids long. CDR3 bases: TGTGCCAGCAGTGCAGCTGGAGCAGGGGGGGAGACCCAGTACTTC. Translated: CASSAAGAGGETQYF. The variable domain in full, with the rest retrieved from reference TRBV25-1 and TRBJ2-5, is EADIYQTPRYLVIGTGKKITLECSQTMGHDKMYWYQQDPGMELHLIHYSYGVNSTEKGDLSSESTVSRIRTEHFPLTLESARPSHTSQYLCASSAAGAGGETQYFGPGTRLLVL.

This clone was counted once. The J gene is TRBJ1-1, the V gene TRBV15, with a weak D call TRBD1 (6 bases). Germline V lookup: CDR1 LNHNV, CDR2 YYDKDF (reference sequence). The CDR3 runs to 14 residues. V dropped 1 base and J dropped 3 bases, with 9 bases sitting between them. The CDR3, as DNA: TGTGCCACCAGCAGAGCACCAGGGGACACTGAAGCTTTCTTT. It translates to CATSRAPGDTEAFF.

The chain couples TRBV9 to TRBJ2-3; possibly TRBD1 for D (5 bases). The CDR3 has 16 residues. CDR1 and CDR2 from the germline V gene are SGDLS and YYNGEE. Trimming stripped 1 base from V and 0 bases from J, with 12 bases between. The CDR3 is CASSVQGVASTDTQYF. CDR3 coding DNA: TGTGCCAGCAGCGTACAGGGTGTCGCTAGCACAGATACGCAGTATTTT.

The rearrangement joins TRBV18 to TRBJ2-5; D ambiguous. CDR3 size: 13 residues. Germline V gene sequence: CDR1 KGHSH, CDR2 LQKENI. V lost 2 bases and J lost 2, with 6 bases in between. The CDR3: CASSPGRQETQYF. The CDR3 DNA sequence: TGTGCCAGCTCACCAGGCAGACAAGAGACCCAGTACTTC.

The genes are TRBV12-5 and TRBJ2-4; TRBD1 matches 7 bases. Per germline, CDR1 LGHNT and CDR2 FRNRAP. With 0 bases clipped from V and 3 bases from J, the junction kept 14 bases outside the gene matches. The CDR3 runs 19 residues. The CDR3 nucleotides are TGTGCTAGTGGTTTGGTACTTAGAGGGACAGAAACTCACAAAAACATTCAGTACTTC. It codes for CASGLVLRGTETHKNIQYF. Combining the CDR3 with reference TRBV12-5 and TRBJ2-4 gives the whole variable domain DARVTQTPRHKVTEMGQEVTMRCQPILGHNTVFWYRQTMMQGLELLAYFRNRAPLDDSGMPKDRFSAEMPDATLATLKIQPSEPRDSAVYFCASGLVLRGTETHKNIQYFGAGTRLSVL.

This chain links TRBV11-3 with TRBJ1-1; D remains unclear. The V gene lost 3 bases and the J gene lost 1 base, with 6 bases spanning the gap. Germline V gene lookup returns CDR1 SGHNT and CDR2 YENEEA. This CDR3 comprises 13 residues. The CDR3 region has the DNA TGTGCCAGCAGCTTGGGCCGGAACACTGAAGCTTTCTTT. This encodes CASSLGRNTEAFF.

The sample holds one count of this clone. The J gene is TRBJ1-2, the V gene TRBV29-1, with a tentative D call TRBD1 (5 bases). CDR3 length: 14 residues. V was trimmed by 0 bases and J by 2 bases, leaving 10 bases between them. Looked up from germline, CDR1 is SQVTM and CDR2 is ANQGSEA. CDR3 amino acids: CSVEDSGSNYGYTF. The CDR3 bases are TGCAGCGTTGAAGACTCAGGGTCGAACTATGGCTACACCTTC.

The V call is TRBV11-1, the J call TRBJ1-6, with TRBD1 matching 9 bases. The CDR3 loop spans 16 amino acids. Trimming at V came to 5 bases and at J to 10 bases, leaving 12 bases not matched to a gene. Germline V lookup: CDR1 SGHAT, CDR2 FQDESV (reference sequence). CDR3 sequence (DNA): TGTGCCAGCAGCCAAGAGGAGGGGACAGGGAACTCACCCCTCCACTTT. It translates to CASSQEEGTGNSPLHF.

This clone was seen just once. V is TRBV9 and J is TRBJ2-2; D gene uncertain. The CDR3 runs to 13 residues. V was trimmed by 0 bases and J by 4 bases, leaving 4 bases between them. The germline gives CDR1 SGDLS, CDR2 YYNGEE. CDR3: CASSVERTGELFF. The CDR3 bases are TGTGCCAGCAGCGTAGAGCGCACCGGGGAGCTGTTTTTT.